The rows below give T cell receptor beta chains drawn from one sample of a study of blood T cell repertoires in COVID-19. Using immunoSEQ multiplex PCR, the repertoire was profiled, and TCRdb retains in-frame clones only, with some absent. The sample shows some 200,000 clones, about three quarters of them seen only once. Source material: peripheral blood. These receptors were obtained from a woman in her 70s with acute or convalescent COVID-19. Both conserved end residues are part of each CDR3. D genes are given only for firm matches. Only part of the rows carry a size: once, few, many, or a class if the clone is expanded.

CDR3aa | CDR3nt | d_gene | j_gene | abundance | v_gene
CASSPGAETQYF | TGTGCCAGCAGTCCTGGGGCGGAGACCCAGTACTTC | - | TRBJ2-5 | - | TRBV7-9
CASTSLFEGEGNQPQHF | TGTGCCAGCACCTCCCTTTTCGAGGGTGAGGGTAATCAGCCCCAGCATTTT | - | TRBJ1-5 | - | TRBV28
CASSPEGGAATDTQYF | TGTGCCAGCAGCCCCGAAGGGGGAGCGGCCACAGATACGCAGTATTTT | - | TRBJ2-3 | - | TRBV11-2
CASSPPPGSGREETQYF | TGTGCCAGCAGCCCCCCCCCTGGGAGCGGGAGGGAAGAGACCCAGTACTTC | TRBD2 | TRBJ2-5 | few | TRBV5-4
CASSIGGSFGNEQFF | TGTGCCAGTAGTATCGGCGGGAGTTTCGGAAATGAGCAGTTCTTC | TRBD2 | TRBJ2-1 | - | TRBV19
CASSEAPVRRADTQYF | TGTGCCAGCAGTGAAGCGCCGGTCAGGAGGGCAGATACGCAGTATTTT | - | TRBJ2-3 | - | TRBV2
CATSMTQGNTGELFF | TGTGCCACCAGCATGACCCAGGGGAACACCGGGGAGCTGTTTTTT | - | TRBJ2-2 | - | TRBV24-1
CASSPQPGGPYEQYF | TGTGCCAGCAGTCCCCAGCCGGGGGGCCCCTACGAGCAGTACTTC | - | TRBJ2-7 | - | TRBV27
CATSDPGLAGDQETQYF | TGTGCCACCAGTGATCCGGGACTAGCGGGGGACCAAGAGACCCAGTACTTC | TRBD2 | TRBJ2-5 | - | TRBV24-1
CASSVRTSAYNEQFF | TGTGCCAGCAGCGTTAGGACTAGCGCCTACAATGAGCAGTTCTTC | TRBD2 | TRBJ2-1 | - | TRBV9
CASQTGTGTDTQYF | TGTGCCTCCCAGACAGGGACGGGCACAGATACGCAGTATTTT | TRBD1 | TRBJ2-3 | - | TRBV30
CATPPQESSGGSGANVLTF | TGTGCCACACCACCCCAAGAGTCGTCGGGGGGGTCTGGGGCCAACGTCCTGACTTTC | TRBD2 | TRBJ2-6 | - | TRBV7-8
CASSVATSRGTDTQYF | TGTGCCAGCAGCGTAGCGACTAGCCGGGGCACAGATACGCAGTATTTT | TRBD2 | TRBJ2-3 | few | TRBV9
CASPACGSGAFGQYF | TGTGCCAGCCCTGCTTGCGGGAGCGGGGCTTTTGGGCAGTACTTC | TRBD2 | TRBJ2-7 | - | TRBV9
CASSSTGAYNSPLHF | TGTGCCAGCAGCTCGACAGGGGCTTATAATTCACCCCTCCACTTT | TRBD1 | TRBJ1-6 | - | TRBV11-2
CASSVKDRAYGYTF | TGTGCCAGCAGCGTTAAGGACAGGGCCTATGGCTACACCTTC | TRBD1 | TRBJ1-2 | - | TRBV9
CASGVNGETQYF | TGTGCCTCCGGGGTTAATGGAGAGACCCAGTACTTC | - | TRBJ2-5 | - | TRBV19
CASSIGDSWQPQHF | TGTGCCAGTAGTATAGGGGACAGTTGGCAGCCCCAGCATTTT | TRBD1 | TRBJ1-5 | - | TRBV19
CASSTQGAFEQYF | TGTGCCAGTAGTACGCAGGGGGCGTTCGAGCAGTACTTC | TRBD1 | TRBJ2-7 | - | TRBV19
CASSYRRGTDYGYTF | TGTGCCAGCAGTTACCGGCGGGGTACGGACTATGGCTACACCTTC | - | TRBJ1-2 | - | TRBV6-6
CASSKHQVSYNSPLHF | TGTGCCAGCAGCAAACACCAGGTCTCCTATAATTCACCCCTCCACTTT | - | TRBJ1-6 | - | TRBV21-1
CASSEWGGPNTGELFF | TGCGCCAGCAGTGAGTGGGGGGGTCCCAACACCGGGGAGCTGTTTTTT | TRBD2 | TRBJ2-2 | once | TRBV10-1
CSASPGLGGELFF | TGCAGTGCTAGTCCCGGGTTGGGCGGGGAGCTGTTTTTT | - | TRBJ2-2 | once | TRBV20-1
CASSLRRVEGYTF | TGTGCCAGCAGCTTAAGGCGGGTGGAAGGCTACACCTTC | - | TRBJ1-2 | few | TRBV11-2
CSVEPLADGYEQYF | TGCAGCGTTGAACCGCTAGCGGACGGGTACGAGCAGTACTTC | TRBD2 | TRBJ2-7 | - | TRBV29-1
CASSMTSGRSYNEQFF | TGTGCCAGCAGTATGACTAGCGGGAGATCCTACAATGAGCAGTTCTTC | TRBD2 | TRBJ2-1 | many | TRBV27
CASSGVWTGSTGELFF | TGTGCCAGCAGCGGCGTTTGGACAGGGAGCACCGGGGAGCTGTTTTTT | TRBD1 | TRBJ2-2 | - | TRBV5-5
CASEYPGAPEKLFF | TGTGCCAGCGAGTATCCTGGGGCCCCTGAAAAACTGTTTTTT | - | TRBJ1-4 | - | TRBV28
CASGSGRAFGDTQYF | TGTGCCAGCGGCAGCGGGAGGGCCTTTGGAGATACGCAGTATTTT | TRBD2 | TRBJ2-3 | once | TRBV28
CASSYELGQGLSSNQPQHF | TGTGCCAGCAGTTACGAATTGGGACAGGGGTTGAGTAGCAATCAGCCCCAGCATTTT | TRBD1 | TRBJ1-5 | few | TRBV6-2/TRBV6-3
CASISSRAYEKLFF | TGTGCCAGCATATCCAGCAGGGCTTATGAAAAACTGTTTTTT | - | TRBJ1-4 | - | TRBV2